These T cell receptor beta chains were read from a single sample in a study of shared clonotypes between healthy human individuals. Clones were read by immunoSEQ multiplex PCR, and TCRdb kept only the in-frame ones, dropping some. The sample includes about 2.2 million clones, 80% to 95% of them seen just once. Sample: naive CD8+ T cells from PBMCs. The origin of the receptors is a man aged 18 to 30 in good health. Some clones in this sample may be carry-over from other donors' samples. Each CDR3 is given with its conserved first and last residue. D genes are given only for firm matches. Clone size is stated in some rows and not others, as once, few, many or a class when expanded.

>.|TRBV6-1|13|TRBJ2-7|.
CASSEGFAYEQYF
TGTGCCAGCAGTGAAGGTTTCGCCTACGAGCAGTACTTC
>.|TRBV28|14|TRBJ2-7|.
CASSLSRNSHEQYF
TGTGCCAGCAGTTTATCCAGAAATTCCCACGAGCAGTACTTC
>.|TRBV11-2|14|TRBJ2-7|.
CASSLGPRSYEQYF
TGTGCCAGCAGCTTGGGACCGCGGTCCTACGAGCAGTACTTC
>.|TRBV27|15|TRBJ2-1|.
CASSISGGSYNEQFF
TGTGCCAGCAGTATAAGCGGAGGCTCCTACAATGAGCAGTTCTTC
>.|TRBV7-3|13|TRBJ2-5|.
CASSNRVGETQYF
TGTGCCAGCAGCAACAGGGTTGGGGAGACCCAGTACTTC
>TRBD2|TRBV7-3|19|TRBJ2-1|.
CASSLSPGTSASSYNEQFF
TGTGCCAGCAGCTTATCCCCCGGGACTAGCGCAAGCTCCTACAATGAGCAGTTCTTC
>.|TRBV9|15|TRBJ2-1|once
CASSAQGRSPNEQFF
TGTGCCAGCAGCGCCCAGGGGCGTAGTCCGAATGAGCAGTTCTTC
>.|TRBV6-6|13|TRBJ2-7|.
CASSHRQAYEQYF
TGTGCCAGCAGTCACCGACAGGCCTACGAGCAGTACTTC
>TRBD2|TRBV25-1|14|TRBJ2-1|.
CASSEGLAGDEQFF
TGTGCCAGCAGTGAAGGACTAGCGGGTGATGAGCAGTTCTTC
>TRBD1|TRBV7-9|11|TRBJ1-1|.
CASLGDREAFF
TGTGCCAGCTTAGGGGACAGAGAAGCTTTCTTT
>TRBD1|TRBV11-2|15|TRBJ2-2|.
CASSSRDRDTGELFF
TGTGCCAGCAGCAGCCGGGACAGGGACACCGGGGAGCTGTTTTTT
>.|TRBV12-5|15|TRBJ1-2|.
CASGSSARGFDGYTF
TGTGCTAGTGGTTCCTCCGCCAGGGGTTTCGATGGCTACACCTTC
>TRBD2|TRBV7-2|16|TRBJ2-1|.
CASNTDRTSVYNEQFF
TGTGCCAGCAACACAGACCGGACTAGCGTCTACAATGAGCAGTTCTTC
>.|TRBV13|13|TRBJ2-7|.
CASSLGRSYEQYF
TGTGCCAGCAGCTTAGGGCGGAGCTACGAGCAGTACTTC
>.|TRBV6-6|14|TRBJ1-1|.
CASTDGQRGTEAFF
TGTGCCAGCACCGACGGGCAGCGGGGGACTGAAGCTTTCTTT
>.|TRBV29-1|12|TRBJ2-7|.
CSGGDSAYEQYF
TGCAGCGGGGGGGACAGTGCCTACGAGCAGTACTTC
>.|TRBV4-3|17|TRBJ1-3|.
CASSQDNGGYSGNTIYF
TGCGCCAGCAGCCAAGATAACGGCGGGTACTCTGGAAACACCATATATTTT
>.|TRBV28|13|TRBJ1-3|.
CASSPDRGNTIYF
TGTGCCAGCAGTCCCGACAGGGGAAACACCATATATTTT
>.|TRBV6-6|14|TRBJ2-7|.
CASSYSPFSYEQYF
TGTGCCAGCAGTTACTCTCCATTCTCCTACGAGCAGTACTTC
>TRBD1|TRBV29-1|13|TRBJ2-7|.
CSVTGTDSYEQYF
TGCAGCGTTACAGGGACAGACTCCTACGAGCAGTACTTC
>.|TRBV5-1|13|TRBJ1-1|once
CASSLTGYAEAFF
TGCGCCAGCAGCTTGACAGGGTACGCTGAAGCTTTCTTT
>.|TRBV9|13|TRBJ2-7|.
CASSVVPSNEQYF
TGTGCCAGCAGCGTAGTCCCCAGCAACGAGCAGTACTTC
>TRBD2|TRBV15|16|TRBJ2-1|.
CATSRDFRLAIHEQFF
TGTGCCACCAGCAGAGATTTCCGACTAGCGATCCATGAGCAGTTCTTC
>.|TRBV18|13|TRBJ2-5|.
CASSPAYQETQYF
TGTGCCAGCTCGCCCGCGTACCAAGAGACCCAGTACTTC
>TRBD1|TRBV13|20|TRBJ1-2|.
CASSLMEEDGGTGVRDGYTF
TGTGCCAGCAGCTTAATGGAGGAAGATGGGGGGACAGGGGTAAGGGACGGCTACACCTTC
>.|TRBV27|18|TRBJ2-7|.
CASSLQGGWARSSYEQYF
TGTGCCAGCAGTTTACAAGGAGGCTGGGCGAGGAGCTCCTACGAGCAGTACTTC
>.|TRBV5-4|13|TRBJ2-7|.
CASSPGFSYEQYF
TGTGCCAGCAGCCCGGGATTCTCCTACGAGCAGTACTTC
>.|TRBV19|12|TRBJ1-2|.
CASSAGFRGYTF
TGTGCCAGTAGCGCGGGGTTCCGGGGCTACACCTTC
>.|TRBV19|15|TRBJ2-3|.
CASTLSAGSTDTQYF
TGTGCCAGTACGCTGTCGGCGGGATCCACAGATACGCAGTATTTT
>.|TRBV28|15|TRBJ2-1|.
CASFNQGRRYNEQFF
TGTGCCAGCTTTAATCAGGGACGCAGGTACAATGAGCAGTTCTTC
>TRBD1|TRBV10-3|15|TRBJ1-1|once
CAISEKQGARTEAFF
TGTGCCATCAGTGAAAAACAGGGGGCAAGGACTGAAGCTTTCTTT
>TRBD2|TRBV5-1|18|TRBJ2-2|.
CASSWGLAGPPGTGELFF
TGCGCCAGCAGCTGGGGACTAGCGGGCCCACCGGGGACCGGGGAGCTGTTTTTT
>.|TRBV11-2|13|TRBJ2-7|.
CASSLDGRGEQYF
TGTGCCAGCAGCTTAGACGGCCGGGGCGAGCAGTACTTC
>.|TRBV4-3|14|TRBJ1-2|.
CASSQDVTGHGYTF
TGCGCCAGCAGCCAAGATGTAACAGGACATGGCTACACCTTC
>.|TRBV11-2|12|TRBJ2-1|.
CASRLSLNEQFF
TGTGCCAGCAGATTGAGCCTAAATGAGCAGTTCTTC
>.|TRBV27|14|TRBJ1-2|.
CASSPVQEGDGYTF
TGTGCCAGCAGTCCCGTACAGGAAGGCGATGGCTACACCTTC
>.|TRBV5-3|12|TRBJ2-7|.
CARSLPPYEQYF
TGTGCCAGAAGCCTGCCCCCCTACGAGCAGTACTTC
>.|TRBV5-6|16|TRBJ2-3|.
CASSNAGTRVSDTQYF
TGTGCCAGCAGCAACGCCGGGACTCGTGTTTCAGATACGCAGTATTTT
>.|TRBV28|11|TRBJ2-1|.
CASSLEYEQFF
TGTGCCAGCAGTTTAGAGTATGAGCAGTTCTTC
>TRBD2|TRBV5-1|23|TRBJ2-1|.
CASSFDPDILPSGRPISYNEQFF
TGCGCCAGCAGCTTCGATCCCGACATCTTACCTAGCGGGAGGCCCATCTCCTACAATGAGCAGTTCTTC
>.|TRBV7-9|18|TRBJ2-6|.
CASSWGDPRLSGANVLTF
TGTGCCAGCAGCTGGGGCGACCCCCGGTTATCTGGGGCCAACGTCCTGACTTTC
>.|TRBV11-2|15|TRBJ2-7|.
CASSPQPVPDYEQYF
TGTGCCAGCAGCCCTCAACCAGTGCCGGATTACGAGCAGTACTTC
>.|TRBV10-3|19|TRBJ1-4|.
CAISAAGGVGPPLNEKLFF
TGTGCCATCAGTGCGGCGGGGGGCGTCGGGCCACCTCTCAATGAAAAACTGTTTTTT
>TRBD1|TRBV9|14|TRBJ2-2|.
CASSVQGAPGELFF
TGTGCCAGCAGCGTACAGGGGGCCCCCGGGGAGCTGTTTTTT
>.|TRBV5-5|15|TRBJ2-3|.
CASSSGTGSTDTQYF
TGTGCCAGCAGCTCCGGCACAGGGAGCACAGATACGCAGTATTTT
>TRBD1|TRBV28|16|TRBJ2-7|.
CASSSHLGTASYEQYF
TGTGCCAGCAGTTCCCACTTAGGGACAGCCTCCTACGAGCAGTACTTC
>TRBD1|TRBV28|13|TRBJ2-1|.
CASTIQGAREQFF
TGTGCCAGCACAATACAGGGGGCGCGTGAGCAGTTCTTC
>.|TRBV29-1|11|TRBJ1-4|.
CSVENTRGRFF
TGCAGCGTTGAAAATACTAGGGGACGGTTTTTT
>TRBD2|TRBV14|17|TRBJ2-7|.
CASSPRLAGVISYEQYF
TGTGCCAGCAGCCCCCGACTAGCGGGAGTAATCTCCTACGAGCAGTACTTC
>TRBD1|TRBV28|14|TRBJ2-7|.
CASMLGQGDGEQYF
TGTGCCAGCATGCTGGGACAGGGGGATGGTGAGCAGTACTTC
>.|TRBV25-1|13|TRBJ1-4|.
CASSDAGDEKLFF
TGTGCCAGCAGTGATGCCGGGGATGAAAAACTGTTTTTT
>.|TRBV19|14|TRBJ1-5|.
CASSIGDTNQPQHF
TGTGCCAGTAGTATAGGGGACACCAATCAGCCCCAGCATTTT
>TRBD1|TRBV6-5|14|TRBJ2-7|.
CASGQGRSPYEQYF
TGTGCCAGCGGACAGGGGAGGTCCCCCTACGAGCAGTACTTC
>TRBD2|TRBV27|16|TRBJ2-7|.
CASSLLGSGTIYEQYF
TGTGCCAGCAGTTTATTGGGTAGCGGGACTATCTACGAGCAGTACTTC